The 29 T cell receptor beta chains below come from one sample, sequenced in a study of patients and donors after allogeneic stem cell transplantation. TCRdb re-called the RT-PCR reads through MiXCR, storing one row per CDR3 protein. Found here are approximately 170,000 distinct CDR3 sequences, roughly 22% of them singletons; the top ten hold around 26%. The specimen sequenced was blood, either unsorted or a sorted T cell fraction (not recorded which). The receptors derive from a human donor who was either an allogeneic HSCT recipient or a stem cell or donor lymphocyte infusion donor (not recorded which). It is not recorded whose cells these are; they may come from a transplant donor.

V and J are TRBV29-1 and TRBJ1-4; no firm D call. This CDR3 has 13 residues. Trimming pared 5 bases from V and 3 bases from J, leaving 10 bases between. Germline CDR1 reads SQVTM; CDR2 reads ANQGSEA. The CDR3 DNA reads TGCAGCGTTACCGGGCCTGCTAATGAAAAACTGTTTTTT. This codes for CSVTGPANEKLFF.

This chain connects TRBV2 to TRBJ1-2, with a weak D call TRBD1 (6 bases). Germline CDR1 SNHLY, CDR2 FYNNEI. V dropped 8 bases and J dropped 6 bases, with 28 bases sitting between them. The CDR3 runs to 17 residues. The DNA for the CDR3 is TGTGCCAGCTTGCAGACAGGAAGCCCCCTCGGTGTTGATGGCTACACCTTC. This gives the protein CASLQTGSPLGVDGYTF.

This clonotype has a handful of counts. The V gene is TRBV6-1, the J gene TRBJ1-1, with D perhaps TRBD1 (6 bases). V was cut by 7 bases and J by 3 bases, with 18 bases left in between. This CDR3 has 15 amino acids. Germline CDR1 MNHNS, CDR2 SASEGT. The CDR3 sequence is CASTTGPSTHTEAFF. In DNA, the CDR3 is TGTGCCAGCACGACAGGTCCGAGTACCCACACTGAAGCTTTCTTT.

The V gene is TRBV12-3 or TRBV12-4, the J gene TRBJ1-4; no clear D gene. The CDR3 runs 15 residues. V was clipped by 5 bases and J by 1 base, with 11 bases between them. The CDR3 DNA reads as TGTGCCAGCAGTCCGTCCGGGTTAACTAATGAAAAACTGTTTTTT. Its protein product is CASSPSGLTNEKLFF.

CDR3 in DNA: TGCAGTGCTAGAGCGTGGGCTGCCTATGGCTACACCTTC. Protein: CSARAWAAYGYTF. The chain combines TRBV20-1 with TRBJ1-2; D is uncertain. Trimming pared 1 base from V and 4 bases from J, leaving 10 bases between. Per germline, CDR1 DFQATT and CDR2 SNEGSKA (reference sequence). CDR3 size: 13 residues.

This clonotype was observed once. The chain is built from TRBV28 and TRBJ2-3, with 7 positions matching TRBD2. The germline V gene has CDR1 MDHEN and CDR2 SYDVKM. This CDR3 has 16 amino acids. Trimming at V came to 4 bases and at J to 2 bases, leaving 9 bases not matched to a gene. CDR3 region: CASSSRLADDTDTQYF. The CDR3, as DNA: TGTGCCAGCAGTTCACGTCTAGCGGACGACACAGATACGCAGTATTTT. The full variable domain, rest sourced from reference TRBV28 and TRBJ2-3, is DVKVTQSSRYLVKRTGEKVFLECVQDMDHENMFWYRQDPGLGLRLIYFSYDVKMKEKGDIPEGYSVSREKKERFSLILESASTNQTSMYLCASSSRLADDTDTQYFGPGTRLTVL.

The V gene is TRBV25-1, the J gene TRBJ2-3; D might be TRBD2 (6 bases). The V and J ends lost 4 bases and 0 bases respectively, with 17 bases between them. The CDR3 spans 17 residues. Germline V lookup: CDR1 MGHDK, CDR2 SYGVNS. The CDR3: CASSATPGSGSTDTQYF. CDR3 DNA: TGTGCCAGCAGTGCCACTCCCGGTAGCGGTAGCACAGATACGCAGTATTTT.

The chain couples TRBV20-1 to TRBJ2-1, with TRBD2 as a possible D gene (5 bases). With 6 bases removed from V and 6 bases from J, the gap between germline ends came to 12 bases. The germline V gene encodes CDR1 DFQATT and CDR2 SNEGSKA (reference sequence). This CDR3 is 12 amino acids long. This CDR3 reads CSARSGVNEQFF. The CDR3 nucleotides read TGCAGTGCACGCTCCGGGGTCAATGAGCAGTTCTTC.

The rearrangement links TRBV29-1 to TRBJ2-1; D unresolved. The CDR3 length is 14 residues. Germline assignment: CDR1 SQVTM and CDR2 ANQGSEA. Trimming pared 5 bases from V and 0 bases from J, leaving 11 bases between. The CDR3 spells CSVSSESSYNEQFF. CDR3 DNA: TGCAGCGTTTCAAGCGAGAGCTCCTACAATGAGCAGTTCTTC.

The V call is TRBV14, the J call TRBJ2-2, with D uncertain. Germline values: CDR1 SGHDN, CDR2 FVKESK. Trimming removed 4 bases at V and 8 bases at J, with 11 bases between. The CDR3 is 13 residues long. In DNA form, the CDR3 reads TGTGCCAGCAGCCTTCTCCGGTCAGGGGAGCTGTTTTTT. As protein: CASSLLRSGELFF.

The J gene is TRBJ1-5, the V gene TRBV6-2 or TRBV6-3; D is perhaps TRBD1 (5 bases). The CDR3 covers 15 residues. V was cut by 6 bases and J by 4 bases, with 16 bases left in between. The germline gives CDR1 MNHEY, CDR2 SVGEGT. The CDR3 coding sequence is TGTGCCAGCAGACCAGAGGGGACCCCTAATCAGCCCCAGCATTTT. As protein: CASRPEGTPNQPQHF.

The genes are TRBV6-2 or TRBV6-3 and TRBJ1-5; tentative D call: TRBD1 (6 bases). The CDR3 runs to 15 residues. Germline assignment: CDR1 MNHEY and CDR2 SVGEGT. Trimming removed 2 bases at V and 9 bases at J, with 17 bases between. This CDR3 is CASSYGDTAEWPQHF. CDR3 bases: TGTGCCAGCAGTTACGGGGACACGGCGGAATGGCCCCAGCATTTT.

This clonotype appeared many times. The chain carries TRBV2 and TRBJ1-1, with D possibly being TRBD1 (6 bases). Germline V gene lookup returns CDR1 SNHLY and CDR2 FYNNEI. Deletions cut 5 bases from V and 3 bases from J, with 13 bases between. This CDR3 region has 14 residues. The CDR3 reads CASSRLRGDTEAFF. In nucleotides, the CDR3 is TGTGCCAGCAGTCGACTAAGGGGGGACACTGAAGCTTTCTTT.

The V call is TRBV2, the J call TRBJ2-3; the match to TRBD1 covers 7 bases. The ends lost 7 bases at V and 3 bases at J; junction bases unmatched: 13. Germline CDR1 reads SNHLY; CDR2 reads FYNNEI. The CDR3 is 16 residues long. The CDR3 here is CASNPEQTGITDTQYF. The CDR3 coding sequence is TGTGCCAGCAATCCCGAACAGACAGGGATAACAGATACGCAGTATTTT.

This clonotype has more than one count but fewer than ten. V gene TRBV5-5 combines with J gene TRBJ2-5; tentatively, D is TRBD1 (6 bases). The germline gives CDR1 SGHKS, CDR2 YYEKEE (reference sequence). CDR3 length: 16 residues. V was pared by 2 bases and J by 5 bases, with 19 bases between. CDR3 amino acids: CASSFITGTQGETQYF. The DNA for the CDR3 is TGTGCCAGCAGCTTCATCACCGGGACCCAGGGGGAGACCCAGTACTTC.

The rearrangement uses TRBV2 and TRBJ1-1; no clear D. Per the germline V gene, CDR1 is SNHLY and CDR2 is FYNNEI. CDR3 length: 14 residues. V lost 6 bases to trimming and J lost 3 bases, with 14 bases between them. This CDR3 is CASRTIRVDTEAFF. In nucleotides, the CDR3 is TGTGCCAGCAGAACTATAAGGGTGGACACTGAAGCTTTCTTT.

The chain links TRBV12-3 or TRBV12-4 to TRBJ2-3, with no clear D. Trimming removed 6 bases from V and 1 base from J, with 14 bases in between. The CDR3 totals 15 residues. Here the CDR3 DNA reads TGTGCCAGCAGCCGTACGCCGATACGCACAGATACGCAGTATTTT. This sequence encodes CASSRTPIRTDTQYF.

The chain uses TRBV19 and TRBJ1-2, with 9 positions matching TRBD1. Germline trimming cut 4 bases from V and 8 bases from J; bases unmatched to any gene: 5. Germline V CDR1 and CDR2: LNHDA, SQIVND (reference sequence). CDR3 length: 13 amino acids. In DNA form, the CDR3 reads TGTGCCAGTAGTACCGGACAGGGGACGGGCTACACCTTC. It encodes CASSTGQGTGYTF.

The CDR3, as DNA: TGTGCCAGCAGCTTAATGAGCGTCCAAGAGACCCAGTACTTC. This codes for CASSLMSVQETQYF. The V gene is TRBV7-2, the J gene TRBJ2-5, with D hard to call. Looked up from germline, CDR1 is SGHTA and CDR2 is FQGNSA. The germline V and J ends were trimmed by 2 bases and 1 base, with 8 bases remaining between them. The CDR3 covers 14 residues.

With respect to this clonotype: Mismatch with germline at one junction end may stem from a read error. The chain employs TRBV4-1 and TRBJ2-1, with D possibly TRBD2 on 5 matching bases. The germline gives CDR1 MGHRA, CDR2 YSYEKL. The CDR3 totals 12 residues. The CDR3 is CASRQDRGEQFF. The DNA of the CDR3 is TGCGCCAGCAGACAAGATCGAGGGGAGCAGTTCTTC.

The table lists this clonotype with a few counts. The genes are TRBV6-5 and TRBJ1-5, with 8 nucleotides matching TRBD1. CDR1 is MNHEY, CDR2 SVGAGI, per germline. V lost 2 bases, J lost 4 bases, and 4 bases stayed unmatched. This CDR3 region has 15 residues. The CDR3 DNA is TGTGCCAGCAGTTACCTCAGGGACAGGAATCAGCCCCAGCATTTT. As protein: CASSYLRDRNQPQHF.

This clonotype was counted only a few times. The chain combines TRBV12-5 with TRBJ1-2; D unclear. The CDR3 has 13 residues. V was trimmed by 7 bases and J by 2 bases, leaving 11 bases between them. Per germline, CDR1 LGHNT and CDR2 FRNRAP. CDR3 amino acids: CASAPWGNYGYTF. CDR3 DNA sequence: TGTGCTAGTGCCCCTTGGGGAAACTATGGCTACACCTTC.

This clonotype was observed many times. The rearrangement uses TRBV5-1 and TRBJ1-1; TRBD1 matches at 8 bases. CDR1 and CDR2 from the germline V gene are SGHRS and YFSETQ. The CDR3 runs to 14 residues. With 4 bases clipped from V and 5 bases from J, the junction kept 7 bases outside the gene matches. This CDR3 reads CASSPIQGATEAFF. The CDR3 DNA sequence: TGCGCCAGCAGCCCGATCCAGGGGGCGACTGAAGCTTTCTTT.

The rearrangement uses TRBV7-9 and TRBJ2-5; weak D call: TRBD2 (5 bases). V lost 5 bases and J lost 3, with 16 bases in between. The CDR3 has 15 amino acids. Germline values: CDR1 SEHNR, CDR2 FQNEAQ (reference sequence). The DNA of the CDR3 is TGTGCCAGCAGCCCGAGGAGGCGTCCCAAAGAGACCCAGTACTTC. Protein sequence: CASSPRRRPKETQYF.

The chain joins TRBV28 to TRBJ2-7, with D hard to call. With 9 bases removed from V and 7 bases from J, the gap between germline ends came to 13 bases. Looked up from germline, CDR1 is MDHEN and CDR2 is SYDVKM. There are 11 residues in the CDR3. The CDR3 coding sequence is TGTGCCAGAAAGGGCCTCCGGGAGCAGTACTTC. This codes for CARKGLREQYF.

The rearrangement links TRBV12-5 to TRBJ2-1, with D uncertain. Germline V gene data show CDR1 as LGHNT and CDR2 as FRNRAP. Trimming left V 3 bases short and J 6 bases short, with 6 bases between. The CDR3 loop spans 12 amino acids. CDR3 protein: CASGFSGNEQFF. In nucleotides, the CDR3 is TGTGCTAGTGGTTTTTCAGGCAATGAGCAGTTCTTC.

The rearrangement links TRBV5-6 to TRBJ2-5; TRBD1 matches at 8 bases. The CDR3 has 16 residues. V shed 4 bases and J 6 bases; nucleotides not matched to a gene: 14. CDR1 SGHDT and CDR2 YYEEEE come from the germline V gene. CDR3 sequence reads: CASSLDIQGVGKTQYF. The CDR3 nucleotides are TGTGCCAGCAGCCTGGATATACAGGGGGTTGGAAAGACCCAGTACTTC.

The chain joins TRBV11-3 to TRBJ2-3; 7 bases line up with TRBD1. Losses at the gene ends were 3 bases for V and 1 base for J; bases not matched to a gene: 1. The CDR3 is 14 amino acids. The germline V gene has CDR1 SGHNT and CDR2 YENEEA. This CDR3 is CASSFGQGTDTQYF. The CDR3 nucleotides are TGTGCCAGCAGCTTCGGACAGGGCACAGATACGCAGTATTTT. The full variable domain, its missing parts supplied by reference TRBV11-3 and TRBJ2-3, is EAGVVQSPRYKIIEKKQPVAFWCNPISGHNTLYWYLQNLGQGPELLIRYENEEAVDDSQLPKDRFSAERLKGVDSTLKIQPAELGDSAVYLCASSFGQGTDTQYFGPGTRLTVL.

The chain carries TRBV2 and TRBJ1-1, with 10 bases aligning to TRBD1. Germline trimming cut 5 bases from V and 4 bases from J; bases unmatched to any gene: 10. Germline V CDR1 and CDR2: SNHLY, FYNNEI. The CDR3 sequence is 16 residues long. CDR3 residues: CASSRQGAYMGTEAFF. CDR3 DNA: TGTGCCAGCAGTAGACAGGGGGCGTATATGGGCACTGAAGCTTTCTTT.